This T cell receptor beta chain comes out of a study of Ad26.COV2.S vaccination and SARS-CoV-2 variants. This sample's treatment: some 19 received Ad26.COV2.S at low or high dose, single or two shots; roughly 5 received placebo; per-sample allocation not given. The study sampled participants on day 63 after the first vaccine or placebo injection. Within Boston, the person who donated was an adult of 18-55 years. Participants' vaccine, an Ad26 vector, delivered Wuhan-strain SARS-CoV-2 spike. The repertoire was sequenced with immunoSEQ multiplex PCR; TCRdb's copy has only in-frame clones and lacks some. The sample consists of some 300,000 clones, roughly 80% of them appearing once. Germline V gives CDR1 LGHDT, CDR2 YNNKEL (reference sequence). This CDR3 spans 18 amino acids. Trimming removed 1 base from V and 2 bases from J, with 15 bases in between. Notes on this clone: Its target is not known.

Broader study findings: It is possible that the TCR breadth and depth analyses underestimated the total T cell responses.

This TCR derives from a person aged 18-60 years who received the Ad26.COV2.S COVID-19 vaccine or a placebo. The sample was peripheral blood, taken in a trial of Ad26.COV2.S vaccine versus placebo. The V call is TRBV3-1 (or the pseudogene TRBV3-2), the J call TRBJ2-6, with TRBD1 as a possible D gene (6 bases). The CDR3 protein is CASSQVQGRGTGANVLTF. CDR3 DNA: TGTGCCAGCAGCCAAGTCCAGGGTAGGGGGACTGGGGCCAACGTCCTGACTTTC.